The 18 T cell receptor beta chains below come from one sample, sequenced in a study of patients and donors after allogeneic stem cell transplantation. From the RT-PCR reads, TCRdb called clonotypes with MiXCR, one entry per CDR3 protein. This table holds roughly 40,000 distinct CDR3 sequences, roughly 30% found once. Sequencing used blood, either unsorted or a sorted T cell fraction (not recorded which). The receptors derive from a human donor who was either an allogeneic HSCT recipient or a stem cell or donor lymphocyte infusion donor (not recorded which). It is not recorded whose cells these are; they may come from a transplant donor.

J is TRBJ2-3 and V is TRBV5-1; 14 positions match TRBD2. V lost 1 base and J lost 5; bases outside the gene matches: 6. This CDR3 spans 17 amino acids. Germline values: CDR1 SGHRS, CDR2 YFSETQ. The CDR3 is CASSLQGLAGVLDTQYF. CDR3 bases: TGCGCCAGCAGCTTGCAGGGACTAGCGGGAGTATTAGATACGCAGTATTTT.

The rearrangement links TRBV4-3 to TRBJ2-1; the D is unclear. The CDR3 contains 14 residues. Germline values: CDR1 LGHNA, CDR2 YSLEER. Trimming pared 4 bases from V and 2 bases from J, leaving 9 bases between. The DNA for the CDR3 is TGCGCCAGCAGCCCCGCCCTTACCTACAATGAGCAGTTCTTC. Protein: CASSPALTYNEQFF.

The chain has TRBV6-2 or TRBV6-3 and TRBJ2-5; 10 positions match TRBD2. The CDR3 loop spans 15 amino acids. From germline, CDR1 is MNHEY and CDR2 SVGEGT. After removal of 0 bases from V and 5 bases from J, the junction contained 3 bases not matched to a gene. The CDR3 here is CASSYSLAGRETQYF. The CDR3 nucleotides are TGTGCCAGCAGTTACTCACTAGCGGGAAGGGAGACCCAGTACTTC.

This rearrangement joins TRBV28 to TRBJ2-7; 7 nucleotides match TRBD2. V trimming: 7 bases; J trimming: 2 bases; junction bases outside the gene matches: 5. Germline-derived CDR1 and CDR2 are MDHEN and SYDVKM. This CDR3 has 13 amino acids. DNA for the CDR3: TGTGCCAGCAACCTAGCGGAGGCCTACGAGCAGTACTTC. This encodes CASNLAEAYEQYF.

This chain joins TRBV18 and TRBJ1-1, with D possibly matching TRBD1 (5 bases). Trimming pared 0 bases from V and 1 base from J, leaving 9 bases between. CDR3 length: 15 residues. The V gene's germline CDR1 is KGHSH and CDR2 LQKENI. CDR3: CASSPPGARNTEAFF. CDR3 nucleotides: TGTGCCAGCTCACCACCAGGGGCTCGGAACACTGAAGCTTTCTTT.

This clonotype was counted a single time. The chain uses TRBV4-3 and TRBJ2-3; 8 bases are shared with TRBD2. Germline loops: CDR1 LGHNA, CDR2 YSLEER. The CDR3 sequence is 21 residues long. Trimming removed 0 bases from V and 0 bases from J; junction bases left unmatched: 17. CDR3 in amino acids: CASSQDWTSPGLLRSTDTQYF. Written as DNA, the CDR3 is TGCGCCAGCAGCCAAGATTGGACTAGCCCCGGTCTCTTAAGGAGCACAGATACGCAGTATTTT.

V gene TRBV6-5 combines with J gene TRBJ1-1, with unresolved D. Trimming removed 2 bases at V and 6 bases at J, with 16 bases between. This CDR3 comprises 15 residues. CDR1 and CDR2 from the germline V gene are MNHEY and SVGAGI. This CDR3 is CASSYRTASGSEAFF. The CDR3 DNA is TGTGCCAGCAGTTACAGAACGGCCTCGGGCTCTGAAGCTTTCTTT.

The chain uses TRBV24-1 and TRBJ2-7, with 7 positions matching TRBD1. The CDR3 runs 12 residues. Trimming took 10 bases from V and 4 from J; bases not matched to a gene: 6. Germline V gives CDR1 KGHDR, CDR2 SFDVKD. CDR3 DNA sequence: TGTGCCACAGGACAGGAGGAATACGAGCAGTACTTC. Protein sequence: CATGQEEYEQYF.

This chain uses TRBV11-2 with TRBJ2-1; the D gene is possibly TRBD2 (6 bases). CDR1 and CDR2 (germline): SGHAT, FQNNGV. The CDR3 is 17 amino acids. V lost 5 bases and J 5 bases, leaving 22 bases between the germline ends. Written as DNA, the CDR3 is TGTGCCAGCAGCATTATGGCCGGGACTCCCGCCCACAATGAGCAGTTCTTC. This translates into CASSIMAGTPAHNEQFF. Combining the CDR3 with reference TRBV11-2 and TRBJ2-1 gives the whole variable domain EAGVAQSPRYKIIEKRQSVAFWCNPISGHATLYWYQQILGQGPKLLIQFQNNGVVDDSQLPKDRFSAERLKGVDSTLKIQPAKLEDSAVYLCASSIMAGTPAHNEQFFGPGTRLTVL.

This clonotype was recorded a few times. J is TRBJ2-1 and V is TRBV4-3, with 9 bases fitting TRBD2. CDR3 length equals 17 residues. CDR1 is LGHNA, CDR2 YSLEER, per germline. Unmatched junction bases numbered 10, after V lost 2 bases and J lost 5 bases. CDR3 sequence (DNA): TGCGCCAGCAGCCAACTAGCGGGGTCTCAGCACAACAATGAGCAGTTCTTC. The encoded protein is CASSQLAGSQHNNEQFF.

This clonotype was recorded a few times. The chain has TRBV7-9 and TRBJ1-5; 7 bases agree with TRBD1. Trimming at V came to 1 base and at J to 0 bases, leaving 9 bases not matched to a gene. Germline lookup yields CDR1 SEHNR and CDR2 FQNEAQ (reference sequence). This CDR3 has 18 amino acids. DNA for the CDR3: TGTGCCAGCAGCTTAGAGATCGGGACAGCGTATAGCAATCAGCCCCAGCATTTT. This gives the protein CASSLEIGTAYSNQPQHF.

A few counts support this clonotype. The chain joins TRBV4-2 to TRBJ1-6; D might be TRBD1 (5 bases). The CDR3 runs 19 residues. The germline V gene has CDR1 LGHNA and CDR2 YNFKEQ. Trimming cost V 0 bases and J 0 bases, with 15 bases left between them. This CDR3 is CASSQDGSQANSYNSPLHF. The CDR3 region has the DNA TGTGCCAGCAGCCAAGATGGGTCACAGGCGAACTCCTATAATTCACCCCTCCACTTT.

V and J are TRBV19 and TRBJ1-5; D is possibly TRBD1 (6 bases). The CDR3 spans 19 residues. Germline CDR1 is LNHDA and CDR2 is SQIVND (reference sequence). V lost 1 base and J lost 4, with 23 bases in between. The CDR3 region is CASSIAAGALGRRNQPQHF. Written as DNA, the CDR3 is TGTGCCAGTAGTATAGCGGCAGGGGCGCTTGGTCGGCGTAATCAGCCCCAGCATTTT.

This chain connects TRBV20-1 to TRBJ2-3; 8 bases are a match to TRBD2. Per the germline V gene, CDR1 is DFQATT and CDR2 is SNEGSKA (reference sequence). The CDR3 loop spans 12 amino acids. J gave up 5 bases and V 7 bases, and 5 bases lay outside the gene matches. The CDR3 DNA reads TGCAGTGTTCGTCTAGCGGGAGATACGCAGTATTTT. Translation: CSVRLAGDTQYF.

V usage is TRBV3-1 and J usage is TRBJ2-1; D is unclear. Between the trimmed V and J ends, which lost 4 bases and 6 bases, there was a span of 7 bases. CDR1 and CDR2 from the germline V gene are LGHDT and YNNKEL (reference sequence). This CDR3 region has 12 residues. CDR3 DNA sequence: TGTGCCAGCAGCCTCAGCTTCAATGAGCAGTTCTTC. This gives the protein CASSLSFNEQFF.

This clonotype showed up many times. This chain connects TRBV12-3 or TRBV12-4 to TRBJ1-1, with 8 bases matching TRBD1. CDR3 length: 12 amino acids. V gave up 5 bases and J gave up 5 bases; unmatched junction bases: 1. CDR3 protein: CASSRQGTEAFF. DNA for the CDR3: TGTGCCAGCAGTCGACAGGGGACTGAAGCTTTCTTT.

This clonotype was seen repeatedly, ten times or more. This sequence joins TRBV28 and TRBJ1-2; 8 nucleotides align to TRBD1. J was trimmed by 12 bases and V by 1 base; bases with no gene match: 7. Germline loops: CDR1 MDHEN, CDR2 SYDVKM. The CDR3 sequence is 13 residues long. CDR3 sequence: CASSLSNRGGNTF. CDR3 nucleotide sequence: TGTGCCAGCAGTTTATCGAACAGGGGGGGAAACACCTTC.

The CDR3 sequence: CASSDLQGPEPQHF. The CDR3 DNA reads TGTGCCAGCAGTGACTTACAGGGGCCTGAGCCCCAGCATTTT. The chain employs TRBV25-1 and TRBJ1-5; 7 nucleotides agree with TRBD1. The CDR3 spans 14 residues. V was pared by 3 bases and J by 8 bases, with 7 bases of the junction left unmatched. Looked up from germline, CDR1 is MGHDK and CDR2 is SYGVNS.